A single sample gave rise to the 14 T cell receptor beta chains below, sequenced in a study of blood T cell repertoires in COVID-19. TCRdb keeps only in-frame clones here, not all; method: immunoSEQ multiplex PCR. The data contain tens of thousands of clones, around 87% of them singletons. Sequencing was carried out using peripheral blood. The receptors come from a man aged 25 to 45 with active or convalescent COVID-19.

In this sample, this clone turned up once. V gene TRBV4-1 combines with J gene TRBJ1-2, with 8 bases aligning to TRBD1. The germline V gene encodes CDR1 MGHRA and CDR2 YSYEKL. CDR3 length equals 14 residues. Unmatched junction bases numbered 4, after V lost 4 bases and J lost 3 bases. CDR3 coding DNA: TGCGCCAGCAGCCGGTTGACAGGGGACTATGGCTACACCTTC. Translated, it gives CASSRLTGDYGYTF.

The rearrangement links TRBV7-8 to TRBJ2-1; possible D gene TRBD1, 6 bases. Germline assignment: CDR1 SGHVS and CDR2 FQNEAQ. The V end lost 5 bases, the J end lost 2 bases, and 16 bases lay between the germline ends. The CDR3 has 16 residues. This chain's CDR3 is CASSPSGVFAYNEQFF. In nucleotides, the CDR3 is TGTGCCAGCAGCCCCTCAGGGGTTTTTGCCTACAATGAGCAGTTCTTC.

The V gene is TRBV5-4, the J gene TRBJ2-3; 7 bases match TRBD2. CDR1 and CDR2 (germline): SGHNT, YYREEE (reference sequence). CDR3 length: 16 amino acids. The junction had 8 bases not matched to a gene; V was cut back by 4 bases and J by 0 bases. The CDR3 coding sequence is TGTGCCAGCAGCACGGGACTACGGAAAAGCACAGATACGCAGTATTTT. Translated, it gives CASSTGLRKSTDTQYF. Drawing the rest from reference TRBV5-4 and TRBJ2-3, the complete variable domain is ETGVTQSPTHLIKTRGQQVTLRCSSQSGHNTVSWYQQALGQGPQFIFQYYREEENGRGNFPPRFSGLQFPNYSSELNVNALELDDSALYLCASSTGLRKSTDTQYFGPGTRLTVL.

This chain joins TRBV19 and TRBJ1-5; 7 positions agree with TRBD1. Trimming removed 6 bases from V and 7 bases from J; junction bases left unmatched: 6. This CDR3 has 13 amino acids. Looked up from germline, CDR1 is LNHDA and CDR2 is SQIVND (reference sequence). The CDR3, as DNA: TGTGCCAGTAGCACGGACAGGAGCCAGCCCCAGCATTTT. Its protein is CASSTDRSQPQHF.

The chain uses TRBV11-2 and TRBJ2-3, with TRBD2 identical over 7 bases. CDR1 is SGHAT and CDR2 is FQNNGV in the germline V gene. V lost 1 base and J lost 10; bases outside the gene matches: 5. CDR3 length: 13 amino acids. This CDR3 is CASSLVTSPPQYF. The CDR3 DNA sequence: TGTGCCAGCAGCTTAGTGACTAGCCCTCCGCAGTATTTT. Combining the CDR3 with reference TRBV11-2 and TRBJ2-3 gives the whole variable domain EAGVAQSPRYKIIEKRQSVAFWCNPISGHATLYWYQQILGQGPKLLIQFQNNGVVDDSQLPKDRFSAERLKGVDSTLKIQPAKLEDSAVYLCASSLVTSPPQYFGPGTRLTVL.

The CDR3: CASSFGDRGPGNTIYF. The CDR3 DNA sequence: TGTGCCAGCAGCTTCGGGGACAGGGGGCCTGGAAACACCATATATTTT. The V gene is TRBV11-2, the J gene TRBJ1-3, with TRBD1 identical over 12 bases. CDR1 is SGHAT and CDR2 is FQNNGV in the germline V gene. The CDR3 extends over 16 amino acids. V was clipped by 3 bases and J by 2 bases; unmatched bases: 2.

The V gene is TRBV11-2, the J gene TRBJ1-1; D remains ambiguous. CDR1 SGHAT and CDR2 FQNNGV come from the germline V gene. With 7 bases removed from V and 0 bases from J, the gap between germline ends came to 12 bases. This CDR3 spans 14 amino acids. The CDR3 sequence is CASTLRRLNTEAFF. The DNA of the CDR3 is TGTGCCAGCACCCTACGTCGATTGAACACTGAAGCTTTCTTT.

This CDR3 reads CASSDTTSGRPGGELFF. The DNA for the CDR3 is TGTGCCAGCAGTGACACGACTAGCGGGAGGCCCGGGGGGGAGCTGTTTTTT. The chain has TRBV2 and TRBJ2-2; 13 bases match TRBD2. Germline V gene data show CDR1 as SNHLY and CDR2 as FYNNEI. Unmatched junction bases numbered 9, after V lost 3 bases and J lost 8 bases. This CDR3 is built from 17 residues.

This clone was seen just once. The rearrangement uses TRBV10-3 and TRBJ1-2; tentatively, D is TRBD1 (5 bases). Germline CDR1 ENHRY, CDR2 SYGVKD. The V end was cut by 6 bases, the J end by 4 bases, with 12 bases between. This CDR3 region has 13 residues. In DNA form, the CDR3 reads TGTGCCATCAGAGAGGACACCCGCTATGGCTACACCTTC. Protein: CAIREDTRYGYTF.

The V gene is TRBV7-9, the J gene TRBJ2-1; TRBD1 matches at 8 bases. This CDR3 comprises 14 residues. Germline V gene data show CDR1 as SEHNR and CDR2 as FQNEAQ (reference sequence). After removal of 2 bases from V and 7 bases from J, the junction contained 4 bases not matched to a gene. The DNA of the CDR3 is TGTGCCAGCAGCTTAACTGGACAGGGAAATGAGCAGTTCTTC. Amino acids: CASSLTGQGNEQFF.

In its sample, this clone was seen once. This rearrangement joins TRBV7-9 to TRBJ1-1; no clear D. The V end was cut by 1 base, the J end by 1 base, with 4 bases between. CDR3 length equals 13 residues. Germline-derived CDR1 and CDR2 are SEHNR and FQNEAQ (reference sequence). The CDR3 region has the DNA TGTGCCAGCAGCTTAGTTCAGAACACTGAAGCTTTCTTT. Translated, it gives CASSLVQNTEAFF.

This clone came up a few times. The CDR3 sequence is CASTKRGNTEAFF. The CDR3 DNA reads as TGTGCCAGCACCAAACGGGGGAACACTGAAGCTTTCTTT. This sequence joins TRBV12-3 or TRBV12-4 and TRBJ1-1; no clear D. This CDR3 contains 13 residues. The V gene lost 7 bases and the J gene lost 1 base, with 10 bases spanning the gap.

The chain is built from TRBV4-1 and TRBJ2-5; 14 bases fit TRBD2. With 1 base clipped from V and 7 bases from J, the junction kept 8 bases outside the gene matches. Germline CDR1 is MGHRA and CDR2 is YSYEKL. The CDR3 is 17 amino acids. CDR3 sequence reads: CASSQGLAGGPGGTQYF. CDR3 sequence (DNA): TGCGCCAGCAGCCAAGGACTAGCGGGAGGGCCAGGGGGGACCCAGTACTTC.

V gene TRBV3-1 (or the pseudogene TRBV3-2) combines with J gene TRBJ2-1; 8 nucleotides match TRBD1. The germline CDR1 and CDR2 sequences are LGHDT and YNNKEL (reference sequence). J was trimmed by 3 bases and V by 1 base; bases with no gene match: 5. The CDR3 has 16 amino acids. The CDR3 nucleotides are TGTGCCAGCAGCCAAGGGACAGGGAGAGGCTACAATGAGCAGTTCTTC. Its translation: CASSQGTGRGYNEQFF.